This T cell receptor beta chain was captured in a study of OX40 agonist ivuxolimab in advanced cancers. Across the study: A mean age of about 59 years, range about 20 to 79, was recorded, and about 83% were male.

The CDR3 consists of 15 residues. Trimming removed 1 base at V and 3 bases at J, with 11 bases between. The germline gives CDR1 SGHTA, CDR2 FQGTGA. General study results and limits: Partial responders receiving 0.1-3.0 mg/kg showed among the lowest clonal expansion.

On this clone: The antigen is undetermined.

TCRdb keeps only in-frame clones here, not all; method: immunoSEQ multiplex PCR. The table includes several thousand clones, 75% to 90% detected once. The chain recombines TRBV7-3 with TRBJ2-3; D is ambiguous. The starting material was CD4+ or CD8+ T cells sorted from blood, obtained in a trial of the OX40 agonist ivuxolimab. The receptor was isolated from an adult with an advanced solid tumor such as melanoma, head and neck, liver or kidney cancer. CDR3 coding DNA: TGTGCCAGCAGCTTAAGCACTTTGGAGACAGATACGCAGTATTTT. It is translated as CASSLSTLETDTQYF. The full variable domain, rest sourced from reference TRBV7-3 and TRBJ2-3, is GAGVSQTPSNKVTEKGKYVELRCDPISGHTALYWYRQSLGQGPEFLIYFQGTGAADDSGLPNDRFFAVRPEGSVSTLKIQRTERGDSAVYLCASSLSTLETDTQYFGPGTRLTVL.